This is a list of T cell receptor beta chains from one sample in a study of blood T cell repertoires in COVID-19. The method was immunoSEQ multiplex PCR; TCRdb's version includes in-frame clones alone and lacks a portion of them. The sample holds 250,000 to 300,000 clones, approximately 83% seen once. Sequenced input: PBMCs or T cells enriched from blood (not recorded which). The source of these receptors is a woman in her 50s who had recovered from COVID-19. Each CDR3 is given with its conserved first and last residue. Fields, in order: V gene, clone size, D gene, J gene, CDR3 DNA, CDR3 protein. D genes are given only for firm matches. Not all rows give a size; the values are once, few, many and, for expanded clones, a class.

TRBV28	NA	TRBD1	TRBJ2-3	TGTGCCAGCAGTTTGACAGGGGGCACAGATACGCAGTATTTT	CASSLTGGTDTQYF
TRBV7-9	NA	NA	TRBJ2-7	TGTGCCAGCAGCTTATTCATGCAATCGAGCGAGCAGTACTTC	CASSLFMQSSEQYF
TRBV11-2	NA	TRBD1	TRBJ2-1	TGTGCCAGCAGCTTAGTGATGTGGGGACAGGGGTACAATGAGCAGTTCTTC	CASSLVMWGQGYNEQFF
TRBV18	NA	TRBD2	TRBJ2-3	TGTGCCAGCTCACCTAGCGGGATCACAGATACGCAGTATTTT	CASSPSGITDTQYF
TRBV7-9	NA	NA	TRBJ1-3	TGTGCCAGCAGCTTAGGAACAGGATTTTTTTCCTACTCTGGAAACACCATATATTTT	CASSLGTGFFSYSGNTIYF
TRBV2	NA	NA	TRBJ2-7	TGTGCCAGCAGTCCCAACTACGAGCAGTACTTC	CASSPNYEQYF
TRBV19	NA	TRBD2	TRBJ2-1	TGTGCCAGTAGTTCGCTAGCGGCTTACAATGAGCAGTTCTTC	CASSSLAAYNEQFF
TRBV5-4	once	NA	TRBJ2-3	TGTGCCACCCACGGGCTGGCGGGAATGACAGATACGCAGTATTTT	CATHGLAGMTDTQYF
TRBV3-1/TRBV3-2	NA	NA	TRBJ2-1	TGTGCCAGCAGCCAAGGGCGGGGCGGAAGAGTAAGTGAGCAGTTCTTC	CASSQGRGGRVSEQFF
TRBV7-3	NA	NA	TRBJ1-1	TGTGCCAGCAGCTTAAAGGGGTCGAACACTGAAGCTTTCTTT	CASSLKGSNTEAFF
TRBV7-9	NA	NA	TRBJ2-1	TGTGCCAGCAGCTTAGGTGGAGGTGAGCAGTTCTTC	CASSLGGGEQFF
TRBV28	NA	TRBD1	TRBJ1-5	TGTGCCAGCAGTCCCTGGACAGGGGAGGACAATCAGCCCCAGCATTTT	CASSPWTGEDNQPQHF
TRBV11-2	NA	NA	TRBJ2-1	TGTGCCAGCACCCCCTACGGCGGTTATTACAATGAGCAGTTCTTC	CASTPYGGYYNEQFF
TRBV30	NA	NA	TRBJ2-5	TGTGCCTGGAGTAGGGAGGACCAAGAGACCCAGTACTTC	CAWSREDQETQYF
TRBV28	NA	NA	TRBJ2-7	TGTGCCAGCAGTTTGACGGTTCGAGCGCACGAGCAGTACTTC	CASSLTVRAHEQYF
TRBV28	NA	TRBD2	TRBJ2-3	TGTGCCAGCAGTTTACCTACTAGCGGGAGAGATACGCAGTATTTT	CASSLPTSGRDTQYF
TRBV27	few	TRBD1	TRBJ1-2	TGTGCCAGCAGTACCACCGGGACAGCGACTTATGGCTACACCTTC	CASSTTGTATYGYTF
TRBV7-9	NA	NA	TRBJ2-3	TGTGCCAGCAGCTTAGCAGGGGGTAGGGCAGATACGCAGTATTTT	CASSLAGGRADTQYF
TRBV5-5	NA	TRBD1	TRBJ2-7	TGTGCCAGCAGCTTGGCCTGGGTCAGGGGGCTTTACGAGCAGTACTTC	CASSLAWVRGLYEQYF
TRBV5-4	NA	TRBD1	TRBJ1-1	TGTGCCAGCAGCGGCGATCAGGGGGTGAACACTGAAGCTTTCTTT	CASSGDQGVNTEAFF
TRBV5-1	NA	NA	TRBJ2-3	TGCGCCAGCAGCCCCCCCTCCACAGATACGCAGTATTTT	CASSPPSTDTQYF
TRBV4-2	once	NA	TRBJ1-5	TGTGCCAGCAGCCACACGACGGCGGGGGGCAATCAGCCCCAGCATTTT	CASSHTTAGGNQPQHF
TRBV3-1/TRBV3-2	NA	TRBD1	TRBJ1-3	TGTGCCGCAGGGGGCATTGGAAACACCATATATTTT	CAAGGIGNTIYF
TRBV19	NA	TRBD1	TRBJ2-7	TGTGCCAGTAGATCATCCGGGACAGGGTTTGGTCTGTACTTC	CASRSSGTGFGLYF
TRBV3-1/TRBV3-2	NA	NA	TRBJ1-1	TGTGCCAGCAGGGGGACAATTGAAGCTTTCTTT	CASRGTIEAFF
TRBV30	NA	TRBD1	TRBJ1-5	TGTGCCTGGCGGGCCTCCGGGACAGGGGGTCGGAGCAATCAGCCCCAGCATTTT	CAWRASGTGGRSNQPQHF
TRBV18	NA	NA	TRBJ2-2	TGTGCCAGCTCACCACCCGGGGGTGGAACCGGGGAGCTGTTTTTT	CASSPPGGGTGELFF
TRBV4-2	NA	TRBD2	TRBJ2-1	TGTGCCAGCAGCCGCCGGACTAGCGGGAGCGACTCCTACAATGAGCAGTTCTTC	CASSRRTSGSDSYNEQFF
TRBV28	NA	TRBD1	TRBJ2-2	TGTGCCAGCAGTTTGGGGACAGGCTCTGGGGAGCTGTTTTTT	CASSLGTGSGELFF
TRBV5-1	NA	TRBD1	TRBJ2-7	TGCGCCAGCAGCTTGGGCTGGGACAGGGGGTACGAGCAGTACTTC	CASSLGWDRGYEQYF
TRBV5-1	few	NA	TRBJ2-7	TGCGCCAGCAGCTTGTTTACGGGGTCACCCTACGAGCAGTACTTC	CASSLFTGSPYEQYF
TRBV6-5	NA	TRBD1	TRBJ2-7	TGTGCCAGCAGTAGGACAGGGCTGGGGAGCGAGCAGTACTTC	CASSRTGLGSEQYF
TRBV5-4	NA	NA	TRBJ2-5	TGTGCCAGCAGTCACGCCGGGGGGCTGGAGACCCAGTACTTC	CASSHAGGLETQYF
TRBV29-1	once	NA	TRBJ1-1	TGCAGCGTTGAACGGGTCACTGAAGCTTTCTTT	CSVERVTEAFF
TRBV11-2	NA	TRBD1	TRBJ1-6	TGTGCCAGCAGCTTCGGACAGGGGGCCCTCCACTTT	CASSFGQGALHF
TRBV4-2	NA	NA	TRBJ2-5	TGTGCCAGCAGCCAGCGGGGGACAGGTCCCCAAGAGACCCAGTACTTC	CASSQRGTGPQETQYF
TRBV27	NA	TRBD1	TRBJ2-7	TGTGCCAGCAGTTTTTCGACAGGGGGCCTTGGGGAGCAGTACTTC	CASSFSTGGLGEQYF
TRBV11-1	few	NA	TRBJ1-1	TGTGCCAGTCAGGGCCCGCTGAACACTGAAGCTTTCTTT	CASQGPLNTEAFF
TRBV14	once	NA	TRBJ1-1	TGTGCCAGCAGCCAAGATGGGGAGGGGAGCACTGAAGCTTTCTTT	CASSQDGEGSTEAFF
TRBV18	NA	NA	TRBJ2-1	TGTGCCAGCTCACCGGAAACTAGTATGGGCGAGTTCTTC	CASSPETSMGEFF
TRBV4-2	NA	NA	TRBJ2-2	TGTGCCAGCAGCCAAGATAATGTGGGGGCCCCGAGCACCGGGGAGCTGTTTTTT	CASSQDNVGAPSTGELFF
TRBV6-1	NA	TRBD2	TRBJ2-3	TGTGCCAGCAGTGAAGGTGGGCTAGCGGTCACTAGCACAGATACGCAGTATTTT	CASSEGGLAVTSTDTQYF
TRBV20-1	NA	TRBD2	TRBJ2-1	TGCAGTGCTAGTAGGACTAGCGGTTACAATGAGCAGTTCTTC	CSASRTSGYNEQFF
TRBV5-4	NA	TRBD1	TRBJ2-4	TGTGCCAGCAGCTTGGACAGGGGGCGAAACATTCAGTACTTC	CASSLDRGRNIQYF
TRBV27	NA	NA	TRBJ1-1	NA	CASKFSVRGTEAFF
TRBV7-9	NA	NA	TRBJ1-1	TGTGCCAGCACCCCAGGGGATGAAGCTTTCTTT	CASTPGDEAFF
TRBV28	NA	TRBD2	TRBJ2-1	TGTGCCAGCAGTTCCGCCGAGGCGGGAGGACTCAATGAGCAGTTCTTC	CASSSAEAGGLNEQFF
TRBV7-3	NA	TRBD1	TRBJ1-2	TGTGCCAGCAGCCCCGCGTCAGGGGGCGTCGGTGGCTACACCTTC	CASSPASGGVGGYTF
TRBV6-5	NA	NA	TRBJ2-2	TGTGCCAGCATCCCCTCGGGATTTCACACCGGGGAGCTGTTTTTT	CASIPSGFHTGELFF
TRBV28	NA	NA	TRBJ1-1	TGTGCCAGCAGTTTAGGCAGGGGTTCGAACACTGAAGCTTTCTTT	CASSLGRGSNTEAFF
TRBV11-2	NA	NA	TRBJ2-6	TGTGCCAGCAGCCCCCCTCTCTCTGGGGCCAACGTCCTGACTTTC	CASSPPLSGANVLTF
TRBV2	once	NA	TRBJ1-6	TGTGCCAGCAGTGTTAAACAGGGCTCGAATTCACCCCTCCACTTT	CASSVKQGSNSPLHF
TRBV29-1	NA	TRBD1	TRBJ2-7	TGCAGCGCCTCGGAAGGGACAGGGAGAAGCTACGAGCAGTACTTC	CSASEGTGRSYEQYF
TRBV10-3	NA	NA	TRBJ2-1	TGTGCCATCAGTGAGTCGTTGCGGGATGGGGATGAGCAGTTCTTC	CAISESLRDGDEQFF
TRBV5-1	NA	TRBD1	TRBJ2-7	TGCGCCAGCAGCTTGGTAGGACAGGGATCGGGCGAGCAGTACTTC	CASSLVGQGSGEQYF
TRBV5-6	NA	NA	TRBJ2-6	TGTGCCAGCAGCCTCAGGGGCACTGGGGCCAACGTCCTGACTTTC	CASSLRGTGANVLTF